The following is a TCR beta chain sequence with its context. As yet, its antigen is unknown. These data originate in a study of cytomegalovirus exposure and HLA in healthy donors. Study in general: T cells numbering around 180 million yielded approximately 100 million unique TCR beta sequences in an earlier analysis. Study conclusions and caveats: Most of the TCR beta V segments (in an earlier analysis) were productive either about 90% or about 30% of the time. In a later analysis, HLA-associated beta chains showed higher expansion and lower generation probabilities than comparable chains.

Germline values: CDR1 SGHAT, CDR2 FQDESV (reference sequence). The V and J ends lost 1 base and 1 base respectively, with 18 bases between them. The CDR3 runs 18 residues. PCR involved 60 Vbeta and 13 Jbeta primers. Data came from immunoSEQ multiplex PCR; TCRdb stores just in-frame clones and leaves some out. This repertoire comprises more than 95,000 clones; its ten largest clones make up around 2.7%. Sequencing used PBMCs. The chain recombines TRBV11-1 with TRBJ2-3, with D possibly TRBD2 on 6 matching bases. The sequence was collected from a man aged 30 to 45 in good health and CMV-seronegative. This chain's CDR3 is CASSLGRADYGGTDTQYF. The CDR3 DNA follows: TGTGCCAGCAGCTTAGGTCGGGCGGACTACGGAGGCACAGATACGCAGTATTTT.